This T cell receptor (beta chain) appears in the sequencing data of a study of STAT5B mutations in CD4+ large granular lymphocyte leukemia. Per the original methods: A productive frequency of 2.59 x 10-5 was the lowest detectable. Profiled with immunoSEQ multiplex PCR; TCRdb holds only in-frame clones, not every one. For V, J and clone size, that table is used; D and trimming come from the DNA. The data contain approximately 30,000 clones, 76% of them singletons. The CDR3 is made up of 17 amino acids. Germline values: CDR1 SGHRS, CDR2 YFSETQ. V lost 4 bases to trimming and J lost 3 bases; unmatched junction nucleotides: 15.

The specimen sequenced was CD4+ T cells from blood buffy coats. The sequence was collected from a human donor in good health. The V gene is TRBV5-1, the J gene TRBJ2-7, with 8 bases aligning to TRBD1. CDR3 nucleotide sequence: TGCGCCAGCAGCCAAGGACAGGGTCGAGGGGTTTTCTACGAGCAGTACTTC. Translation gives CASSQGQGRGVFYEQYF.